These 28 T cell receptor beta chains were all obtained from the same sample, sequenced in a study of shared clonotypes between healthy human individuals (dated by TCRdb to about 2020). The library was produced with the immunoSEQ multiplex PCR assay. Not all clones reach the TCRdb copy of this immuneACCESS table, which keeps in-frame sequences only. Checked studies attribute under half of the gap to unresolved V genes and leave the rest unexplained. The sample table contains 2 million to 2.5 million clones; only one count was recorded for 93% of them. The biggest ten clones account for about 0.37% of the sample. The sample consisted of naive CD4+ T cells from PBMCs. This specimen's cell subset or site label, interpreted: CD45RA+ positively selected. These TCRs come from a man younger than 35 in good health. Some clones in this sample may be carry-over from other donors' samples.

The chain combines TRBV4-2 with TRBJ2-1; a weak D match, TRBD2 (5 bases). Germline V gene sequence: CDR1 LGHNA, CDR2 YNFKEQ. V shed 3 bases and J shed 10 bases, with 10 bases lying between them. The CDR3 loop spans 12 amino acids. CDR3 coding DNA: TGTGCCAGCAGCCACCGGGGAACAGAGCAGTTCTTC. Encoded protein: CASSHRGTEQFF.

J is TRBJ2-1 and V is TRBV6-4; 12 nucleotides match TRBD2. Germline assignment: CDR1 MRHNA and CDR2 SNTAGT. The CDR3 covers 16 residues. Unmatched junction bases numbered 4, after V lost 0 bases and J lost 7 bases. DNA of the CDR3: TGTGCCAGCAGTGACTCGGGGACTAGCGGGTGGAATGAGCAGTTCTTC. Protein product: CASSDSGTSGWNEQFF.

This sequence joins TRBV7-9 and TRBJ1-2; perhaps TRBD1 as D (6 bases). With 0 bases removed from V and 6 bases from J, the gap between germline ends came to 14 bases. The CDR3 consists of 15 residues. The germline V gene has CDR1 SEHNR and CDR2 FQNEAQ (reference sequence). CDR3 protein: CASSLAQGQRDGYTF. In DNA form, the CDR3 reads TGTGCCAGCAGCTTAGCGCAGGGACAACGCGATGGCTACACCTTC.

The CDR3 protein is CASSVGGQGYGYTF. CDR3 DNA: TGTGCCAGCAGCGTAGGAGGACAGGGTTATGGCTACACCTTC. The chain is built from TRBV9 and TRBJ1-2; 8 bases are a match to TRBD1. The CDR3 is made up of 14 amino acids. The trim removed 0 bases at V and 5 bases at J, leaving 3 bases unmatched. From germline, CDR1 is SGDLS and CDR2 YYNGEE.

V and J are TRBV7-8 and TRBJ2-1; the D gene is possibly TRBD2 (6 bases). V dropped 3 bases and J dropped 8 bases, with 11 bases sitting between them. The CDR3 contains 13 residues. Per the germline V gene, CDR1 is SGHVS and CDR2 is FQNEAQ. CDR3 region: CASSFGGGDEQFF. CDR3 DNA sequence: TGTGCCAGCAGCTTCGGGGGTGGCGATGAGCAGTTCTTC.

This clone was found once. The chain has TRBV19 and TRBJ1-1; D is possibly TRBD1 (6 bases). Trimming pared 7 bases from V and 3 bases from J, leaving 15 bases between. The germline V gene encodes CDR1 LNHDA and CDR2 SQIVND (reference sequence). The CDR3 totals 14 residues. The CDR3 loop reads CASTVGGADTEAFF. CDR3 nucleotides: TGTGCCAGTACCGTCGGGGGCGCGGACACTGAAGCTTTCTTT.

The chain recombines TRBV19 with TRBJ2-1, with D tentatively TRBD2 (6 bases). The V end was cut by 1 base, the J end by 2 bases, with 9 bases between. The CDR3 consists of 15 residues. CDR1 and CDR2 from the germline V gene are LNHDA and SQIVND (reference sequence). The CDR3 DNA sequence: TGTGCCAGTAGTATAGCGGGAGCACCCTACAATGAGCAGTTCTTC. Amino acid sequence: CASSIAGAPYNEQFF.

V usage is TRBV19 and J usage is TRBJ2-3; D unresolved. Germline CDR1 is LNHDA and CDR2 is SQIVND (reference sequence). With 2 bases removed from V and 4 bases from J, the gap between germline ends came to 13 bases. There are 15 residues in the CDR3. CDR3 residues: CASSISRASADTQYF. The CDR3, as DNA: TGTGCCAGTAGTATATCCCGGGCCTCGGCAGATACGCAGTATTTT.

The rearrangement uses TRBV7-2 and TRBJ2-5; 8 positions agree with TRBD1. The junction had 1 base not matched to a gene; V was cut back by 1 base and J by 0 bases. CDR3 length equals 15 residues. Per the germline V gene, CDR1 is SGHTA and CDR2 is FQGNSA. The CDR3 loop is CASSLDRGYQETQYF. The CDR3 DNA reads TGTGCCAGCAGCTTAGACAGGGGGTACCAAGAGACCCAGTACTTC. Full variable domain (missing parts from reference TRBV7-2 and TRBJ2-5): GAGVSQSPSNKVTEKGKDVELRCDPISGHTALYWYRQSLGQGLEFLIYFQGNSAPDKSGLPSDRFSAERTGGSVSTLTIQRTQQEDSAVYLCASSLDRGYQETQYFGPGTRLLVL.

The rearrangement links TRBV27 to TRBJ2-7; TRBD2 aligns across 12 bases. CDR3 length equals 18 residues. From germline, CDR1 is MNHEY and CDR2 SMNVEV (reference sequence). V gave up 2 bases and J gave up 2 bases; unmatched junction bases: 10. In nucleotides, the CDR3 is TGTGCCAGCAGTTTAAGGCGGCTAGCGGGAGGGCCCCCCTACGAGCAGTACTTC. This sequence encodes CASSLRRLAGGPPYEQYF.

The chain couples TRBV19 to TRBJ1-5, with 9 bases aligning to TRBD1. The CDR3 runs to 15 residues. J gave up 6 bases and V 3 bases, and 6 bases lay outside the gene matches. Germline V gene sequence: CDR1 LNHDA, CDR2 SQIVND (reference sequence). Here the CDR3 reads CASSITTGGTQPQHF. In DNA, the CDR3 is TGTGCCAGTAGTATCACTACAGGGGGCACTCAGCCCCAGCATTTT.

This rearrangement joins TRBV28 to TRBJ1-1, with no clear D. Germline V gene data show CDR1 as MDHEN and CDR2 as SYDVKM. With 4 bases removed from V and 7 bases from J, the gap between germline ends came to 7 bases. The CDR3 covers 11 residues. The CDR3 DNA reads as TGTGCCAGCAGTTCCCTCCTTGAAGCTTTCTTT. Translating gives CASSSLLEAFF. Together with reference TRBV28 and TRBJ1-1, the CDR3 gives the full variable domain: DVKVTQSSRYLVKRTGEKVFLECVQDMDHENMFWYRQDPGLGLRLIYFSYDVKMKEKGDIPEGYSVSREKKERFSLILESASTNQTSMYLCASSSLLEAFFGQGTRLTVV.

The chain joins TRBV5-6 to TRBJ1-1, with unresolved D. Deletions cut 0 bases from V and 4 bases from J, with 16 bases between. The CDR3 sequence is 16 residues long. Germline V gene sequence: CDR1 SGHDT, CDR2 YYEEEE. The CDR3 DNA is TGTGCCAGCAGCTTGGTAGAGGGAGGGTACGGCACTGAAGCTTTCTTT. It specifies CASSLVEGGYGTEAFF.

The chain uses TRBV15 and TRBJ1-2, with D perhaps TRBD1 (6 bases). V lost 3 bases and J lost 5, with 16 bases in between. CDR1 is LNHNV and CDR2 is YYDKDF in the germline V gene (reference sequence). The CDR3 has 15 residues. CDR3: CATSSGGGVRYGYTF. The CDR3 DNA is TGTGCCACCAGCAGTGGGGGCGGGGTTAGGTATGGCTACACCTTC.

V gene TRBV28 combines with J gene TRBJ2-1; D may be TRBD1 (6 bases). Trimming took off 9 bases at V and 9 bases at J, with 21 bases between the two ends. The CDR3 is 14 amino acids. Looked up from germline, CDR1 is MDHEN and CDR2 is SYDVKM. The chain's CDR3 is CASSGTPGMGEQFF. CDR3 in DNA: TGTGCCAGTTCCGGGACACCGGGTATGGGTGAGCAGTTCTTC.

The genes are TRBV29-1 and TRBJ2-7; possibly TRBD1 for D (6 bases). V dropped 5 bases and J dropped 2 bases, with 10 bases sitting between them. CDR1 is SQVTM and CDR2 is ANQGSEA in the germline V gene. CDR3 length: 12 residues. CDR3 bases: TGCAGCGTTACAGGGTCACCCTACGAGCAGTACTTC. It translates to CSVTGSPYEQYF.

The V call is TRBV6-1, the J call TRBJ2-5, with TRBD2 matching over 11 bases. Germline loops: CDR1 MNHNS, CDR2 SASEGT. J lost 5 bases, V lost 4 bases, and 6 bases had no gene match. The CDR3 is 15 amino acids. CDR3 DNA sequence: TGTGCCAGCAGTGTAAGACTAGCGGGACAGGAGACCCAGTACTTC. Amino acid sequence: CASSVRLAGQETQYF.

As regards this clone: Other nucleotide sequences from this sample produce the same CDR3. J is TRBJ1-2 and V is TRBV11-2; unclear D gene. V gave up 1 base and J gave up 4 bases, with 4 bases separating them. This CDR3 comprises 12 residues. Germline lookup yields CDR1 SGHAT and CDR2 FQNNGV. CDR3 in DNA: TGTGCCAGCAGCTTAGGACCCTATGGCTACACCTTC. Translation gives CASSLGPYGYTF.

This CDR3 reads CASSLAGPFEQYF. CDR3 nucleotides: TGCGCCAGCAGCTTGGCCGGGCCTTTTGAGCAGTACTTC. The chain joins TRBV5-1 to TRBJ2-7; D unresolved. Germline CDR1 SGHRS, CDR2 YFSETQ. This CDR3 is 13 amino acids long. Between the trimmed V and J ends, which lost 0 bases and 7 bases, there was a span of 11 bases.

This clone appeared once. The chain combines TRBV28 with TRBJ1-5; D call uncertain. With 9 bases removed from V and 5 bases from J, the gap between germline ends came to 17 bases. From germline, CDR1 is MDHEN and CDR2 SYDVKM. The CDR3 runs to 14 residues. CDR3 coding DNA: TGTGCCAGTTTATCCCGGGGTCCGGATCAGCCCCAGCATTTT. Its translation is CASLSRGPDQPQHF.

This sequence joins TRBV5-8 and TRBJ1-2, with TRBD1 matching over 8 bases. The CDR3 spans 14 residues. After removal of 5 bases from V and 7 bases from J, the junction contained 10 bases not matched to a gene. Germline CDR1 SGHTS, CDR2 YDEGEE. CDR3 nucleotide sequence: TGTGCCAGCAGGCGGACAGGGTTATCGGTTGGCTACACCTTC. Amino acid sequence: CASRRTGLSVGYTF.

Worth noting for this clone: Different DNA sequences within this sample yield the same CDR3. This chain uses TRBV29-1 with TRBJ2-5; D unclear. Trimming pared 4 bases from V and 1 base from J, leaving 7 bases between. This CDR3 spans 12 amino acids. Germline CDR1 is SQVTM and CDR2 is ANQGSEA. The CDR3: CSVGSGQETQYF. In DNA, the CDR3 is TGCAGCGTTGGGTCGGGCCAAGAGACCCAGTACTTC.

This chain joins TRBV7-2 and TRBJ2-1; TRBD2 might be the D (5 bases). With 5 bases removed from V and 0 bases from J, the gap between germline ends came to 17 bases. The CDR3 sequence is 17 residues long. Germline V gene data show CDR1 as SGHTA and CDR2 as FQGNSA. CDR3 DNA: TGTGCCAGCAGCCCTAGGGAGAGCCCAAGCTCCTACAATGAGCAGTTCTTC. The encoded protein is CASSPRESPSSYNEQFF.

In this sample, this clone turned up a few times. The V call is TRBV30, the J call TRBJ1-1; D is unclear. This CDR3 has 11 amino acids. V shed 2 bases and J shed 3 bases, with 4 bases lying between them. Germline V lookup: CDR1 GTSNPN, CDR2 SVGIG (reference sequence). CDR3: CAWSIDTEAFF. DNA of the CDR3: TGTGCCTGGAGTATTGACACTGAAGCTTTCTTT.

V gene TRBV2 combines with J gene TRBJ2-1; 16 bases agree with TRBD2. This CDR3 spans 16 amino acids. The junction had 9 bases not matched to a gene; V was cut back by 9 bases and J by 7 bases. Germline CDR1 and CDR2: SNHLY and FYNNEI. CDR3 nucleotide sequence: TGTGCCAGAGGGACTAGCGGGAGGGTGTTAAGTAATGAGCAGTTCTTC. Translation gives CARGTSGRVLSNEQFF.

The chain employs TRBV5-1 and TRBJ1-1, with D unresolved. Trimming cost V 0 bases and J 1 base, with 10 bases left between them. The length of the CDR3 is 15 residues. Germline CDR1 is SGHRS and CDR2 is YFSETQ. The CDR3, as DNA: TGCGCCAGCAGCTTGGTTATCTCTAAGAACACTGAAGCTTTCTTT. Protein product: CASSLVISKNTEAFF.

For this clone: The sample carries other DNA sequences with the same CDR3. The J gene is TRBJ2-7, the V gene TRBV18; D may match TRBD1 or TRBD2 (5 bases each). From germline, CDR1 is KGHSH and CDR2 LQKENI. This CDR3 is 12 amino acids long. The V gene lost 1 base and the J gene lost 6 bases, with 7 bases spanning the gap. As DNA, the CDR3 is TGTGCCAGCTCACCACGTGGGGGCGAGCAGTACTTC. It yields the protein CASSPRGGEQYF.

V is TRBV9 and J is TRBJ2-3; the D gene is possibly TRBD2 (6 bases). The V gene's germline CDR1 is SGDLS and CDR2 YYNGEE. V lost 0 bases and J lost 8, with 13 bases in between. The CDR3 totals 14 residues. The CDR3 spells CASSVERARGTQYF. The CDR3 coding sequence is TGTGCCAGCAGCGTAGAGCGGGCCCGGGGTACGCAGTATTTT. The full variable domain, in which reference TRBV9 and TRBJ2-3 provide the parts outside the CDR3, is DSGVTQTPKHLITATGQRVTLRCSPRSGDLSVYWYQQSLDQGLQFLIQYYNGEERAKGNILERFSAQQFPDLHSELNLSSLELGDSALYFCASSVERARGTQYFGPGTRLTVL.